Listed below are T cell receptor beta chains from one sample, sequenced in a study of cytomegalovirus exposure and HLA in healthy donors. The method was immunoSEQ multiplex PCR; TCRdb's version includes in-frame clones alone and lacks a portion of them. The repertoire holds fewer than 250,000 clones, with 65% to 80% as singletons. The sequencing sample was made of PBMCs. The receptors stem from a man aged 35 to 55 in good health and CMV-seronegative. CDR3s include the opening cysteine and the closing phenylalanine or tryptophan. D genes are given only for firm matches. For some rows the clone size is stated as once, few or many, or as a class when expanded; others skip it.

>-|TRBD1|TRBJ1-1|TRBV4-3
CASSQGRQGVNTEAFF
TGCGCCAGCAGCCAAGGCCGACAGGGTGTGAACACTGAAGCTTTCTTT
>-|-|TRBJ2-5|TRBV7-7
CASSLGVGETQYF
TGTGCCAGCAGCTTAGGTGTCGGGGAGACCCAGTACTTC
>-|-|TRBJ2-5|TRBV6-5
CASSYGGIGETQYF
TGTGCCAGCAGTTACGGGGGGATCGGAGAGACCCAGTACTTC
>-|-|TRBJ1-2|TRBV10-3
CAIFSPGISYGYTF
TGTGCCATCTTCTCCCCAGGGATCTCCTATGGCTACACCTTC
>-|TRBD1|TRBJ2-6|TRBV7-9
CASSVGTEANVLTF
TGTGCCAGCAGCGTCGGGACAGAAGCCAACGTCCTGACTTTC
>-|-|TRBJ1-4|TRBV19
CASSIRRVGDVDEKLFF
TGTGCCAGTAGTATAAGAAGAGTGGGCGACGTGGATGAAAAACTGTTTTTT
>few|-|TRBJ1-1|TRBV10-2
CASSRNRANTEAFF
TGCGCCAGCTCCCGTAACAGGGCGAACACTGAAGCTTTCTTT
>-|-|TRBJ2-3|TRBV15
CATSREGFAGASDTQYF
TGTGCCACCAGCAGAGAAGGGTTCGCAGGGGCATCAGATACGCAGTATTTT
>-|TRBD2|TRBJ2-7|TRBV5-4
CASQTSETPYEQYF
TGTGCCAGCCAGACTAGCGAGACCCCCTACGAGCAGTACTTC
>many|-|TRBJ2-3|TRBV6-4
CASSDSAGSTDTQYF
TGTGCCAGCAGTGACTCAGCGGGTAGCACAGATACGCAGTATTTT
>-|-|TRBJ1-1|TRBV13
CASSPPPGNTEAFF
TGTGCCAGCAGCCCTCCTCCGGGGAACACTGAAGCTTTCTTT
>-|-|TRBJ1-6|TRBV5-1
CASSLDTGSSYNSPLHF
TGCGCCAGCAGCTTGGACACGGGAAGCTCCTATAATTCACCCCTCCACTTT
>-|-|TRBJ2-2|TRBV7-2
CASSPVGWPGELFF
TGTGCCAGCAGCCCAGTGGGCTGGCCCGGGGAGCTGTTTTTT
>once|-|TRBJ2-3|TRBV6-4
CASSATTYTDTQYF
TGTGCCAGCAGTGCGACTACGTACACAGATACGCAGTATTTT
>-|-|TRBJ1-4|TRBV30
CAWSSSETNEKLFF
TGTGCCTGGAGTTCGTCCGAGACTAATGAAAAACTGTTTTTT
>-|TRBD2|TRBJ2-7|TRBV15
CATSSGRGYEQYF
TGTGCCACCAGCAGTGGGAGGGGCTACGAGCAGTACTTC
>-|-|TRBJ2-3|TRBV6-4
CASSEGWTSTDTQYF
TGTGCCAGCAGTGAAGGGTGGACTAGCACAGATACGCAGTATTTT
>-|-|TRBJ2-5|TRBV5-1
CASSNGPLRGETQYF
TGCGCCAGCAGCAACGGCCCACTACGAGGGGAGACCCAGTACTTC
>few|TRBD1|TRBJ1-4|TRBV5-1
CASSLFTGGNEKLFF
TGCGCCAGCAGCTTGTTTACAGGGGGTAATGAAAAACTGTTTTTT
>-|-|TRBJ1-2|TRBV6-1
CASSLDRFYGYTF
TGTGCCAGCAGCCTAGACAGGTTCTATGGCTACACCTTC
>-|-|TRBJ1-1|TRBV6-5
CASSPGILDTEAFF
TGTGCCAGCAGTCCAGGGATTTTGGACACTGAAGCTTTCTTT
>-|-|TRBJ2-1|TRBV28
CASSLGASGYYNEQFF
TGTGCCAGCAGTTTGGGGGCTAGCGGATATTACAATGAGCAGTTCTTC
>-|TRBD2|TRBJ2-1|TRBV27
CASSTGTSGDNEQFF
TGTGCCAGCAGTACCGGGACTAGCGGGGACAATGAGCAGTTCTTC
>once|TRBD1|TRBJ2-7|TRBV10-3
CAISEEGTGPYEQYF
TGTGCCATCAGCGAGGAAGGGACAGGTCCCTACGAGCAGTACTTC
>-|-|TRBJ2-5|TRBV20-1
CSALEETQYF
TGCAGTGCCTTAGAAGAGACCCAGTACTTC
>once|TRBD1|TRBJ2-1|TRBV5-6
CASYPTGSIEQFF
TGTGCCAGCTACCCGACAGGGTCAATTGAGCAGTTCTTC
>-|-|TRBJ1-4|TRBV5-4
CASRGGGSEKLFF
TGTGCCAGCAGGGGGGGAGGAAGTGAAAAACTGTTTTTT
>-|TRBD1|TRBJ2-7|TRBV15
CATSRPLSRTGDYEQYF
TGTGCCACCAGCAGACCTCTAAGTAGGACAGGGGACTACGAGCAGTACTTC
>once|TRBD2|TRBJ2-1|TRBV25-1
CASRSGGTSGVNGQFF
TGTGCCAGCAGGAGCGGCGGGACTAGCGGGGTGAACGGGCAGTTCTTC
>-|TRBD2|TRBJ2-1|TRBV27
CASRRTSGRDYNEQFF
TGTGCCAGCAGGCGGACTAGCGGGAGGGACTACAATGAGCAGTTCTTC
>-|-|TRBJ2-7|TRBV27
CASSSGLFYEQYF
TGTGCCAGCAGTTCAGGACTCTTCTACGAGCAGTACTTC
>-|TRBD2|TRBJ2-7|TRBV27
CASSSDNWGLAGSYEQYF
TGTGCCAGCAGTTCCGACAACTGGGGACTAGCGGGATCCTACGAGCAGTACTTC
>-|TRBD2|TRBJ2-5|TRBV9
CASTRTSGSVETQYF
TGTGCCAGCACTCGGACTAGCGGGAGTGTAGAGACCCAGTACTTC
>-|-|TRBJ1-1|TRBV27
CASRLYTGSNTEAFF
TGTGCCAGCAGGCTATACACAGGGTCGAACACTGAAGCTTTCTTT
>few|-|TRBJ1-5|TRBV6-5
CASSYSYSNQPQHF
TGTGCCAGCAGTTACTCGTATAGCAATCAGCCCCAGCATTTT
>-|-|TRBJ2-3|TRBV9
CASSVEGASDTQYF
TGTGCCAGCAGCGTAGAGGGAGCTTCAGATACGCAGTATTTT
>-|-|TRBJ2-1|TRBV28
CASRPLGQSGDEQFF
TGTGCCAGCAGACCGCTGGGGCAATCGGGGGATGAGCAGTTCTTC
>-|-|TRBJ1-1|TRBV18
CASSPSRGNEAFF
TGTGCCAGCTCACCAAGTCGAGGCAATGAAGCTTTCTTT
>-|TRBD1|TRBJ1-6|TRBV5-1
CASSKDREDQSINSPLHF
TGCGCCAGCAGCAAGGACAGGGAGGATCAGTCCATTAATTCACCCCTCCACTTT
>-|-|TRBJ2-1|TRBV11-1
CASSLGEDREQFF
TGTGCCAGCAGCTTAGGGGAGGACAGGGAGCAGTTCTTC
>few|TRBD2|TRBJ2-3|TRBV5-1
CASSTIEREPTDTQYF
TGCGCCAGCAGCACCATTGAGCGGGAACCCACAGATACGCAGTATTTT
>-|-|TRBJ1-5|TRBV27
CASSTTGNQPQHF
TGTGCCAGCAGTACCACAGGGAACCAGCCCCAGCATTTT
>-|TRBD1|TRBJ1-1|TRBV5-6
CASSWKSGGRGRNTEAFF
TGTGCCAGCAGCTGGAAATCAGGGGGTCGTGGCAGAAACACTGAAGCTTTCTTT
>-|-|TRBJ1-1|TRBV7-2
CASSSLDSSNTEAFF
TGTGCCAGCAGCTCCCTAGACTCTTCGAACACTGAAGCTTTCTTT
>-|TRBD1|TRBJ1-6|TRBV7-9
CASSTGDSNSPLHF
TGTGCCAGCAGCACCGGGGACAGTAATTCACCCCTCCACTTT
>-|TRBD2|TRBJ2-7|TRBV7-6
CATGGLSSYEQYF
TGTGCCACGGGGGGATTGAGCTCCTACGAGCAGTACTTC
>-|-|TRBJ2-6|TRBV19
CASTVGANVLTF
TGTGCCAGTACTGTTGGGGCCAACGTCCTGACTTTC
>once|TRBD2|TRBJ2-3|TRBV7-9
CASSQSGGPTDTQYF
TGTGCCAGCAGTCAAAGCGGGGGGCCCACAGATACGCAGTATTTT
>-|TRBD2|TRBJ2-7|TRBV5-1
CASSVGLAEGEQYF
TGCGCCAGCAGCGTGGGACTAGCCGAGGGCGAGCAGTACTTC
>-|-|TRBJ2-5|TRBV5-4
CASSLTEKETQYF
TGTGCCAGCAGCTTGACAGAGAAAGAGACCCAGTACTTC